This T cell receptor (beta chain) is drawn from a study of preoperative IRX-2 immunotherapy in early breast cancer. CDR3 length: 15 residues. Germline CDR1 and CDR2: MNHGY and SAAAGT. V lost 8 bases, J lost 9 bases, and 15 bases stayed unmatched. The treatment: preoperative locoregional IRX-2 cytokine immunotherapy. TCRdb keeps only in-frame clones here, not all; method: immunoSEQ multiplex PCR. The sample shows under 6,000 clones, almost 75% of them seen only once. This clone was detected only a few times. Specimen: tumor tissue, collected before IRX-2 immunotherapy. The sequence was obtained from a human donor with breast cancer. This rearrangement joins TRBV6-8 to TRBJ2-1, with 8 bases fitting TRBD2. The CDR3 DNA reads TGTGCCAGCGGCTGGACTAGCCCTTCGGTTGGTGAGCAGTTCTTC. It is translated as CASGWTSPSVGEQFF.